The 15 T cell receptor beta chains given below trace back to one sample, sequenced in a study of T cell changes during pregnancy in multiple sclerosis. TCRdb's copy holds only in-frame clones and misses some; the assay was immunoSEQ multiplex PCR. The top ten clones hold approximately 0.97% of a sample with some 97,000 clones, 90% to 95% of them seen once. Sequencing used peripheral blood, obtained before pregnancy. Receptors originate from a female donor with multiple sclerosis, enrolled in a pregnancy study.

The chain is built from TRBV30 and TRBJ2-1; possible D gene TRBD2, 5 bases. CDR1 and CDR2 from the germline V gene are GTSNPN and SVGIG (reference sequence). The CDR3 has 13 residues. V was pared by 1 base and J by 2 bases, with 6 bases between. The CDR3 loop reads CAWSAGTYNEQFF. The DNA for the CDR3 is TGTGCCTGGAGTGCGGGGACCTACAATGAGCAGTTCTTC.

This chain connects TRBV6-1 to TRBJ2-5, with 8 bases lining up with TRBD1. The CDR3 is made up of 13 amino acids. In germline, CDR1 is MNHNS, CDR2 SASEGT. J lost 6 bases, V lost 6 bases, and 6 bases had no gene match. CDR3 in amino acids: CASSAGTGKTQYF. Written as DNA, the CDR3 is TGTGCCAGCAGCGCCGGGACAGGCAAGACCCAGTACTTC.

This chain connects TRBV5-1 to TRBJ2-2, with D perhaps TRBD2 (6 bases). In germline, CDR1 is SGHRS, CDR2 YFSETQ. V gave up 4 bases and J gave up 5 bases, with 21 bases separating them. The CDR3 has 17 amino acids. CDR3 bases: TGCGCCAGCAGCGGTAGGCCGAGGCTAGCGAGGACCGGGGAGCTGTTTTTT. It encodes CASSGRPRLARTGELFF.

For the CDR3, the DNA is TGTGCCAGCAGATCTAACTGGGAGAGCTCTGGAAACACCATATATTTT. It translates to CASRSNWESSGNTIYF. The chain combines TRBV13 with TRBJ1-3; D is undetermined. Germline assignment: CDR1 PRHDT and CDR2 FYEKMQ (reference sequence). V shed 6 bases and J shed 0 bases, with 15 bases lying between them. The CDR3 consists of 16 residues.

The CDR3 region has the DNA TGTGCCAGCAGCTTGGGACAGGGGAGGGGCTACACCTTC. Translating it yields CASSLGQGRGYTF. This rearrangement joins TRBV5-5 to TRBJ1-2; 8 bases agree with TRBD1. This CDR3 contains 13 residues. Germline lookup yields CDR1 SGHKS and CDR2 YYEKEE (reference sequence). V dropped 0 bases and J dropped 8; count of bases not matched to a gene: 3.

DNA of the CDR3: TGTGCCAGCAGCCCCCGGGACACTTTTTACGAGCAGTACTTC. Protein sequence: CASSPRDTFYEQYF. The rearrangement links TRBV7-6 to TRBJ2-7, with D possibly TRBD1 on 6 matching bases. The CDR3 consists of 14 residues. CDR1 and CDR2 from the germline V gene are SGHVS and FNYEAQ. V shed 5 bases and J shed 4 bases, with 15 bases lying between them.

This sequence joins TRBV7-9 and TRBJ2-5; D is perhaps TRBD1 (6 bases). The CDR3 consists of 14 residues. V was trimmed by 7 bases and J by 0 bases, leaving 12 bases between them. The germline V gene encodes CDR1 SEHNR and CDR2 FQNEAQ (reference sequence). CDR3 nucleotide sequence: TGTGCCAGCAAAACAGGGAAGTACCAAGAGACCCAGTACTTC. Amino acids: CASKTGKYQETQYF.

This chain uses TRBV2 with TRBJ2-3; no clear D gene. Trimming took 4 bases from V and 0 from J, leaving 2 bases between them. The length of the CDR3 is 12 residues. Germline loops: CDR1 SNHLY, CDR2 FYNNEI. The CDR3 protein is CASSASTDTQYF. CDR3 coding DNA: TGTGCCAGCAGTGCTAGCACAGATACGCAGTATTTT.

The chain couples TRBV5-1 to TRBJ2-5; D possibly corresponds to TRBD1 (7 bases). This CDR3 has 14 residues. Between the trimmed V and J ends, which lost 0 bases and 9 bases, there was a span of 15 bases. Germline CDR1 and CDR2: SGHRS and YFSETQ. The CDR3 is CASSLEVQGGAQYF. CDR3 nucleotide sequence: TGCGCCAGCAGCTTGGAGGTCCAGGGGGGAGCCCAGTACTTC.

The chain couples TRBV19 to TRBJ2-7; D perhaps matches TRBD2 (6 bases). CDR1 is LNHDA, CDR2 SQIVND, per germline (reference sequence). This CDR3 is built from 14 residues. Trimming took 3 bases from V and 6 from J, leaving 15 bases between them. The CDR3 protein is CASSMRGAGGEQYF. CDR3 nucleotide sequence: TGTGCCAGTAGTATGAGGGGAGCCGGGGGCGAGCAGTACTTC.

Ten or more counts support this clone. The V call is TRBV30, the J call TRBJ1-2; D might be TRBD1 (6 bases). V lost 0 bases to trimming and J lost 8 bases, with 16 bases between them. Per the germline V gene, CDR1 is GTSNPN and CDR2 is SVGIG (reference sequence). There are 14 residues in the CDR3. In DNA, the CDR3 is TGTGCCTGGAGTGTACTTGTAGGGGGTAAAGGCTACACCTTC. This gives the protein CAWSVLVGGKGYTF.

The gene calls are TRBV7-9 and TRBJ2-7; D unresolved. The CDR3 sequence is 13 residues long. Per the germline V gene, CDR1 is SEHNR and CDR2 is FQNEAQ (reference sequence). With 1 base removed from V and 2 bases from J, the gap between germline ends came to 6 bases. The CDR3 sequence: CASSLDSTYEQYF. As DNA, the CDR3 is TGTGCCAGCAGCTTAGACAGCACCTACGAGCAGTACTTC.

This clone has just one count. The chain links TRBV10-3 to TRBJ2-1, with D unclear. The germline gives CDR1 ENHRY, CDR2 SYGVKD. The CDR3 is made up of 11 amino acids. The V end was cut by 5 bases, the J end by 6 bases, with 5 bases between. The chain's CDR3 is CAISRSNEQFF. CDR3 nucleotides: TGTGCCATCAGTCGGAGCAATGAGCAGTTCTTC.

The chain employs TRBV4-1 and TRBJ2-5; D ambiguous. Germline loops: CDR1 MGHRA, CDR2 YSYEKL. The CDR3 has 15 residues. V was shortened by 2 bases and J by 2 bases, with 12 bases between the two germline ends. This CDR3 is CASSQFRLYQETQYF. The CDR3, as DNA: TGCGCCAGCAGCCAATTCCGACTCTATCAAGAGACCCAGTACTTC.

The V gene is TRBV2, the J gene TRBJ2-7; no reliable D call. This CDR3 region has 14 residues. The V and J ends lost 3 bases and 3 bases respectively, with 12 bases between them. The germline V gene has CDR1 SNHLY and CDR2 FYNNEI. The DNA of the CDR3 is TGTGCCAGCAGTGATGGCCGACAACGCTACGAGCAGTACTTC. Translation: CASSDGRQRYEQYF.